Sequencing of this T cell receptor beta chain was carried out in a study of CD8+CD57+ T cells in acquired aplastic anemia. Study-wide background: Isolated CD4+ and CD8+ cells, once sorted, yielded DNA averaging roughly 3.4 ug. Study-wide points: Patients had twenty-nine CD8+ CDR3 sequences in common with controls (the shared set).

The CDR3 is 17 residues long. V lost 3 bases and J lost 1, with 19 bases in between. CDR1 and CDR2 from the germline V gene are SGHRS and YFSETQ. It was genomic DNA that served as the template for profiling TCR beta VDJ and CDR3. TCRdb reanalysed the reads using MiXCR and keeps one entry per CDR3 protein. The repertoire holds some 150,000 distinct CDR3 sequences, with around two fifths as singletons. As regards this clonotype: The antigen remains unidentified.

The chain has TRBV5-1 and TRBJ2-5; D unresolved. The receptor comes from a human donor in good health, serving as a control. Source material: sorted CD4+, CD8+, or CD8+CD57+ T cells (not recorded which) from PBMCs. Here the CDR3 reads CASSSRRATAGQETQYF. The CDR3 region has the DNA TGCGCCAGCAGCTCACGTAGAGCTACAGCTGGCCAAGAGACCCAGTACTTC.